This T cell receptor (beta chain) was retrieved from a study of blood T cell repertoires in COVID-19. Study details: The United States, Italy and Spain were the sources of the acute and convalescent COVID-19 samples.

Using immunoSEQ multiplex PCR, the repertoire was profiled, and TCRdb retains in-frame clones only, with some absent. The table includes fewer than 450,000 clones, less than 95% detected once. Germline V lookup: CDR1 MNHNS, CDR2 SASEGT. The CDR3 totals 16 residues. The V and J ends lost 2 bases and 3 bases, in that order; junction bases with no gene match: 7. The chain combines TRBV6-1 with TRBJ2-1, with 7 bases that match TRBD2. The TCR sequence derives from a man between 18 and 29 years old who had recovered from COVID-19. Sequenced input: PBMCs or T cells enriched from blood (not recorded which). CDR3 DNA: TGTGCCAGCAGTGAATACTTGGGACTAAACTACAATGAGCAGTTCTTC. It is translated as CASSEYLGLNYNEQFF.